The rows below give T cell receptor beta chains drawn from one sample of a study of PD-1 blockade in classical Hodgkin lymphoma. Some clones are missing from TCRdb's copy, which holds only in-frame ones; the method was immunoSEQ multiplex PCR. The sample includes about 40,000 clones, 75% to 90% of them seen just once. Source: peripheral blood mononuclear cells (PBMCs), taken at baseline. Source of these receptors: a human donor with classical Hodgkin lymphoma. The CDR3 runs from the conserved cysteine through the conserved F or W. D genes are given only for firm matches. Clone size is shown for a subset of rows, as once, few, many or a class of expanded clone.

j_gene: TRBJ1-2
d_gene: NA
len: 14
v_gene: TRBV29-1
abundance: NA
CDR3nt: TGCAGCGTTGAGTTAGGGGCCTCTTCTGGTGGCTACACCTTC
CDR3aa: CSVELGASSGGYTF

j_gene: TRBJ2-3
d_gene: NA
len: 13
v_gene: TRBV29-1
abundance: NA
CDR3nt: TGCAGCGTTGGGAGGGCAGTCACAGATACGCAGTATTTT
CDR3aa: CSVGRAVTDTQYF

j_gene: TRBJ1-1
d_gene: NA
len: 17
v_gene: TRBV18
abundance: NA
CDR3nt: TGTGCCAGCTCACTTCAGGTGGGGAGAAGGGTGAACACTGAAGCTTTCTTT
CDR3aa: CASSLQVGRRVNTEAFF

j_gene: TRBJ1-2
d_gene: NA
len: 14
v_gene: TRBV6-5
abundance: NA
CDR3nt: TGTGCCAGCAGTTACTCTGCGGGTAACTATGGCTACACCTTC
CDR3aa: CASSYSAGNYGYTF

j_gene: TRBJ1-1
d_gene: NA
len: 14
v_gene: TRBV6-1
abundance: NA
CDR3nt: TGTGCCAGCAGTTTCCTGGCTAAGGGGACTGAAGCTTTCTTT
CDR3aa: CASSFLAKGTEAFF

j_gene: TRBJ2-5
d_gene: NA
len: 19
v_gene: TRBV27
abundance: NA
CDR3nt: TGTGCCAGCAGTTTATCCTGGGGGGGGCTGAGGATTGGGCAAGAGACCCAGTACTTC
CDR3aa: CASSLSWGGLRIGQETQYF

j_gene: TRBJ1-1
d_gene: NA
len: 15
v_gene: TRBV7-6
abundance: once
CDR3nt: TGTGCCAGCAGCTTGAGTGGGGGCGCAAGCACTGAAGCTTTCTTT
CDR3aa: CASSLSGGASTEAFF

j_gene: TRBJ2-6
d_gene: NA
len: 16
v_gene: TRBV7-3
abundance: NA
CDR3nt: TGTGCCAGCAGCTTAAATGCGGCCTCTGGGGCCAACGTCCTGACTTTC
CDR3aa: CASSLNAASGANVLTF

j_gene: TRBJ2-7
d_gene: NA
len: 13
v_gene: TRBV18
abundance: NA
CDR3nt: TGTGCCAGCTCACCCGGGATGGCCTCCGAGCAGTACTTC
CDR3aa: CASSPGMASEQYF

j_gene: TRBJ2-3
d_gene: NA
len: 14
v_gene: TRBV5-1
abundance: once
CDR3nt: TGCGCCAGCAGCTGGCAGGCTGGCACAGATACGCAGTATTTT
CDR3aa: CASSWQAGTDTQYF

j_gene: TRBJ1-5
d_gene: NA
len: 14
v_gene: TRBV6-5
abundance: NA
CDR3nt: TGTGCCAGCAGTTATGGGGGAAGCAATCAGCCCCAGCATTTT
CDR3aa: CASSYGGSNQPQHF

j_gene: TRBJ2-3
d_gene: NA
len: 12
v_gene: TRBV2
abundance: NA
CDR3nt: TGTGCCAGCAGCGGGGGCGAAGATACGCAGTATTTT
CDR3aa: CASSGGEDTQYF

j_gene: TRBJ1-2
d_gene: TRBD1
len: 15
v_gene: TRBV19
abundance: NA
CDR3nt: TGTGCCAGTAGGACAGGGGCGCAGAGAAACTATGGCTACACCTTC
CDR3aa: CASRTGAQRNYGYTF

j_gene: TRBJ1-1
d_gene: NA
len: 15
v_gene: TRBV5-6
abundance: NA
CDR3nt: TGTGCCAGCAGCTTGGTCGGGGGGCGGATGTCTGAAGCTTTCTTT
CDR3aa: CASSLVGGRMSEAFF

j_gene: TRBJ2-5
d_gene: NA
len: 14
v_gene: TRBV7-9
abundance: NA
CDR3nt: TGTGCCAGCAGCTTAGCAGCGGGCTATGAGACCCAGTACTTC
CDR3aa: CASSLAAGYETQYF

j_gene: TRBJ1-2
d_gene: NA
len: 16
v_gene: TRBV28
abundance: NA
CDR3nt: TGTGCCAGCAGCCTCATACAGGTGGAGAAGGTCTATGGCTACACCTTC
CDR3aa: CASSLIQVEKVYGYTF

j_gene: TRBJ1-1
d_gene: NA
len: 13
v_gene: TRBV19
abundance: few
CDR3nt: TGTGCCAGTAGTATAGAAGGGAACACTGAAGCTTTCTTT
CDR3aa: CASSIEGNTEAFF

j_gene: TRBJ2-7
d_gene: TRBD2
len: 15
v_gene: TRBV2
abundance: few
CDR3nt: TGTGCCAGCAGCCCTACTAGCGGGAGGGTCTACGAGCAGTACTTC
CDR3aa: CASSPTSGRVYEQYF

j_gene: TRBJ1-4
d_gene: NA
len: 12
v_gene: TRBV7-2
abundance: NA
CDR3nt: TGTGCCAGCAGCTTAGGGGCGGAAAAACTGTTTTTT
CDR3aa: CASSLGAEKLFF

j_gene: TRBJ2-3
d_gene: NA
len: 13
v_gene: TRBV5-1
abundance: NA
CDR3nt: TGCGCCAGCAGCTTGGGTGCGGGAGATACGCAGTATTTT
CDR3aa: CASSLGAGDTQYF

j_gene: TRBJ1-4
d_gene: NA
len: 19
v_gene: TRBV7-9
abundance: NA
CDR3nt: TGTGCCAGCAGCTCTGCGATCGGAACCAGAACCTATTTAGGGGAAAAACTGTTTTTT
CDR3aa: CASSSAIGTRTYLGEKLFF

j_gene: TRBJ1-2
d_gene: NA
len: 15
v_gene: TRBV28
abundance: NA
CDR3nt: TGTGCCAGCAGTTTACTGGGACTTCAGGGCTATGGCTACACCTTC
CDR3aa: CASSLLGLQGYGYTF

j_gene: TRBJ2-7
d_gene: NA
len: 15
v_gene: TRBV7-2
abundance: once
CDR3nt: TGTGCCAGCAGCTTAGGAGGGGGGGCCTTCTACGAGCAGTACTTC
CDR3aa: CASSLGGGAFYEQYF

j_gene: TRBJ1-6
d_gene: NA
len: 16
v_gene: TRBV6-5
abundance: few
CDR3nt: TGTGCCAGCAGTTACGCGGGCTTCTCCTATAATTCACCCCTCCACTTT
CDR3aa: CASSYAGFSYNSPLHF

j_gene: TRBJ2-3
d_gene: NA
len: 15
v_gene: TRBV12-5
abundance: NA
CDR3nt: TGTGCTAGTGGAACCGGGACTTCCAGCTCAGATACGCAGTATTTT
CDR3aa: CASGTGTSSSDTQYF

j_gene: TRBJ1-5
d_gene: TRBD1
len: 14
v_gene: TRBV10-3
abundance: NA
CDR3nt: TGTGCCATCAACGACAGGGCTGGCAATCAGCCCCAGCATTTT
CDR3aa: CAINDRAGNQPQHF

j_gene: TRBJ2-7
d_gene: TRBD2
len: 16
v_gene: TRBV29-1
abundance: NA
CDR3nt: TGCAGCGTTGAAGATCTTAAAGCTAGCGGGGGCTACGAGCAGTACTTC
CDR3aa: CSVEDLKASGGYEQYF

j_gene: TRBJ2-7
d_gene: NA
len: 14
v_gene: TRBV6-1
abundance: NA
CDR3nt: TGTGCCAGCAAGGGAGAAGGGTTCACCTACGAGCAGTACTTC
CDR3aa: CASKGEGFTYEQYF

j_gene: TRBJ2-7
d_gene: NA
len: 13
v_gene: TRBV6-1
abundance: NA
CDR3nt: TGTGCCAGCAGTGACTACGGTCCCTACGAGCAGTACTTC
CDR3aa: CASSDYGPYEQYF

j_gene: TRBJ2-1
d_gene: TRBD2
len: 15
v_gene: TRBV19
abundance: NA
CDR3nt: TGTGCCAGTAGTCCACTAGCGGGGCTTGGCGATGAGCAGTTCTTC
CDR3aa: CASSPLAGLGDEQFF

j_gene: TRBJ2-7
d_gene: TRBD1
len: 14
v_gene: TRBV6-5
abundance: NA
CDR3nt: TGTGCCAGCAGGCGGACAGGATGGGGTTTTGGGCAGTACTTC
CDR3aa: CASRRTGWGFGQYF